This T cell receptor beta chain derives from a study of T cell responses to AZD1222 COVID-19 vaccine. The method was immunoSEQ multiplex PCR; TCRdb's version includes in-frame clones alone and lacks a portion of them. This table has 150,000 to 200,000 clones, 80% to 95% appearing once. Trimming shortened V by 3 bases and J by 4 bases, and 9 bases separated the two germline ends. This CDR3 is built from 13 residues. This clone was recorded only once. Its specificity is unknown. Overall study results and limits: White British people made up most donors, females outnumbered males, and clonal diversity was possibly underestimated. Across the whole spike, CD4 TCRs peaked at regions 160-218 and 743-854.

J is TRBJ2-5 and V is TRBV12-3 or TRBV12-4; TRBD1 or TRBD2 may be the D gene (5 bases each). This receptor was taken from an adult in good health. This sample comprised peripheral blood, obtained on day 0 of AZD1222 vaccination. This chain's CDR3 is CASSLRGGETQYF. The CDR3, as DNA: TGTGCCAGCAGTTTGAGGGGCGGAGAGACCCAGTACTTC.